The rows below give T cell receptor beta chains drawn from one sample of a study of T cells after somatic rescue of genetic block. Libraries were prepared by immunoSEQ multiplex PCR; TCRdb keeps only in-frame clonotypes and omits some of them. The sample lists around 64,000 clones, 92% occurring once. Sample: peripheral blood mononuclear cells (PBMCs). These receptor sequences come from a man aged 35 to 55. The CDR3 runs from the conserved cysteine through the conserved F or W. Each record gives: V gene, J gene, D gene, clone size, CDR3 DNA, CDR3 protein. The D gene is left open where the match is weak. Clone size is stated in some rows and not others, as once, few, many or a class when expanded.

V gene: TRBV5-1
J gene: TRBJ2-7
D gene: TRBD2
clone size: -
CDR3 DNA: TGCGCCAGCAGCGTAGCGGGCGAGCAGTACTTC
CDR3 protein: CASSVAGEQYF

V gene: TRBV21-1
J gene: TRBJ2-5
D gene: -
clone size: -
CDR3 DNA: TGTGCCAGCAGCTTTCTAAGCCGGGCAGGGGAGGGGACCCAGTACTTC
CDR3 protein: CASSFLSRAGEGTQYF

V gene: TRBV25-1
J gene: TRBJ2-7
D gene: TRBD2
clone size: -
CDR3 DNA: TGTGCCAGCAGTGACCCTGGACTACCGGGACTAGGGTCCTACGAGCAGTACTTC
CDR3 protein: CASSDPGLPGLGSYEQYF

V gene: TRBV5-1
J gene: TRBJ2-7
D gene: -
clone size: -
CDR3 DNA: TGCGCCAGCAGCTTGGCCGACTCGGACGGCGAGCAGTACTTC
CDR3 protein: CASSLADSDGEQYF

V gene: TRBV5-1
J gene: TRBJ1-5
D gene: TRBD1
clone size: -
CDR3 DNA: TGCGCCAGCAGCGGGACAGGGGGCGCGGGTCAGCCCCAGCATTTT
CDR3 protein: CASSGTGGAGQPQHF

V gene: TRBV7-9
J gene: TRBJ1-1
D gene: TRBD1
clone size: -
CDR3 DNA: TGTGCCAGCAGCTTAGACAGGGGGCATAGGGACACTGAAGCTTTCTTT
CDR3 protein: CASSLDRGHRDTEAFF

V gene: TRBV10-2
J gene: TRBJ1-5
D gene: TRBD1
clone size: -
CDR3 DNA: TGCGCCAGCAGCGCAGACAGGGTATACCAGCCCCAGCATTTT
CDR3 protein: CASSADRVYQPQHF

V gene: TRBV19
J gene: TRBJ2-5
D gene: -
clone size: -
CDR3 DNA: TGTGCCAGTAGTGGCTCCCGTCCCGACCAAGAGACCCAGTACTTC
CDR3 protein: CASSGSRPDQETQYF

V gene: TRBV19
J gene: TRBJ1-1
D gene: TRBD1
clone size: -
CDR3 DNA: TGTGCCAGTACTCACGGCCGGGACAGGGACACTGAAGCTTTCTTT
CDR3 protein: CASTHGRDRDTEAFF

V gene: TRBV25-1
J gene: TRBJ1-2
D gene: -
clone size: -
CDR3 DNA: TGTGCCAGCAGTGGGGACTGGTCATTCGTCTTTGGCTACACCTTC
CDR3 protein: CASSGDWSFVFGYTF

V gene: TRBV11-2
J gene: TRBJ2-7
D gene: -
clone size: once
CDR3 DNA: TGTGCCAGCAGCTTTTCCTCGGACAGCCCCTACGAGCAGTACTTC
CDR3 protein: CASSFSSDSPYEQYF

V gene: TRBV6-1
J gene: TRBJ2-5
D gene: TRBD1
clone size: -
CDR3 DNA: TGTGCCAGCAGTCAAAAAGTGACAGGGACAGGGACCCAGTACTTC
CDR3 protein: CASSQKVTGTGTQYF

V gene: TRBV11-2
J gene: TRBJ1-4
D gene: TRBD1
clone size: -
CDR3 DNA: TGTGCCAGCAGGGGATGGGGACAGAAATCATCAACTAATGAAAAACTGTTTTTT
CDR3 protein: CASRGWGQKSSTNEKLFF

V gene: TRBV4-1
J gene: TRBJ1-6
D gene: TRBD1
clone size: -
CDR3 DNA: TGCGCCAGCAGCCAAGTAGGACAGGGAAATAGCTCACCCCTCCACTTT
CDR3 protein: CASSQVGQGNSSPLHF

V gene: TRBV29-1
J gene: TRBJ1-2
D gene: -
clone size: -
CDR3 DNA: TGCAGCGTTGGGACAGAAGCTGGGGGCTACACCTTC
CDR3 protein: CSVGTEAGGYTF

V gene: TRBV12-5
J gene: TRBJ1-5
D gene: -
clone size: -
CDR3 DNA: TGTGCTAGTGGTTTGGAAGGGAGGGTTCAGCCCCAGCATTTT
CDR3 protein: CASGLEGRVQPQHF

V gene: TRBV10-2
J gene: TRBJ1-1
D gene: -
clone size: -
CDR3 DNA: TGCGCCAGCAGTGACGTCAGAGAGCTGAACACTGAAGCTTTCTTT
CDR3 protein: CASSDVRELNTEAFF

V gene: TRBV6-6
J gene: TRBJ2-7
D gene: TRBD1
clone size: once
CDR3 DNA: TGTGCCAGCAGTCGGACAGGGCCCCCCTACGAGCAGTACTTC
CDR3 protein: CASSRTGPPYEQYF

V gene: TRBV18
J gene: TRBJ2-2
D gene: TRBD1
clone size: -
CDR3 DNA: TGTGCCAGCTCGCTAAGGGACAGAAACACCGGGGAGCTGTTTTTT
CDR3 protein: CASSLRDRNTGELFF

V gene: TRBV2
J gene: TRBJ1-5
D gene: -
clone size: -
CDR3 DNA: TGTGCCAGCAGTGCCAGGATCAATCAGCCCCAGCATTTT
CDR3 protein: CASSARINQPQHF

V gene: TRBV2
J gene: TRBJ2-5
D gene: -
clone size: -
CDR3 DNA: TGTGCCAGCGCGCAGCAAGAGACCCAGTACTTC
CDR3 protein: CASAQQETQYF

V gene: TRBV11-2
J gene: TRBJ2-7
D gene: -
clone size: -
CDR3 DNA: TGTGCCAGCAGCTTAGTTGCGGAGCAGTACTTC
CDR3 protein: CASSLVAEQYF

V gene: TRBV18
J gene: TRBJ1-6
D gene: TRBD1
clone size: once
CDR3 DNA: TGTGCCAGCTCAACAGGGGGCGATTCACCCCTCCACTTT
CDR3 protein: CASSTGGDSPLHF

V gene: TRBV2
J gene: TRBJ2-3
D gene: TRBD1
clone size: -
CDR3 DNA: TGTGCCAGCAGACAGGGGGCCTCCGCAGATACGCAGTATTTT
CDR3 protein: CASRQGASADTQYF

V gene: TRBV30
J gene: TRBJ2-7
D gene: -
clone size: -
CDR3 DNA: TGTGCCTGGAGTTCCCCCCTGGGCAGGGGCTACGAGCAGTACTTC
CDR3 protein: CAWSSPLGRGYEQYF

V gene: TRBV5-1
J gene: TRBJ2-1
D gene: TRBD1
clone size: -
CDR3 DNA: TGCGCCAGCAGCGTCGGACAGGGATCCTACAATGAGCAGTTCTTC
CDR3 protein: CASSVGQGSYNEQFF

V gene: TRBV13
J gene: TRBJ2-7
D gene: TRBD1
clone size: -
CDR3 DNA: TGTGCCAGCAGCCCGGACAGGGCCGGGGCCTACGAGCAGTACTTC
CDR3 protein: CASSPDRAGAYEQYF

V gene: TRBV5-4
J gene: TRBJ2-5
D gene: TRBD2
clone size: once
CDR3 DNA: TGTGCCAGCAGCCTCCCTGGAGGACTAGCGGAGACCCAGTACTTC
CDR3 protein: CASSLPGGLAETQYF

V gene: TRBV5-6
J gene: TRBJ2-5
D gene: -
clone size: -
CDR3 DNA: TGTGCCAGCAGCTTATGGGGGCGAGCAGAGACCCAGTACTTC
CDR3 protein: CASSLWGRAETQYF

V gene: TRBV19
J gene: TRBJ2-5
D gene: -
clone size: -
CDR3 DNA: TGTGCCAGTAGTATGGCAGGGACAGAGACCCAGTACTTC
CDR3 protein: CASSMAGTETQYF

V gene: TRBV11-2
J gene: TRBJ2-3
D gene: TRBD2
clone size: -
CDR3 DNA: TGTGCCAGCAGCTTGGGACTAGCGGGGTTCACAGATACGCAGTATTTT
CDR3 protein: CASSLGLAGFTDTQYF

V gene: TRBV5-4
J gene: TRBJ2-1
D gene: -
clone size: -
CDR3 DNA: TGTGCCAGCAGCAGAGGGACTGACTACAATGAGCAGTTCTTC
CDR3 protein: CASSRGTDYNEQFF

V gene: TRBV18
J gene: TRBJ2-7
D gene: TRBD2
clone size: -
CDR3 DNA: TGTGCCAGCTCACCACAGCGGGAGGGCCTCTACGAGCAGTACTTC
CDR3 protein: CASSPQREGLYEQYF

V gene: TRBV6-5
J gene: TRBJ2-3
D gene: -
clone size: -
CDR3 DNA: TGTGCCAGCAGTTACAACCGCCTGGGGTATGCTACGCAGTATTTT
CDR3 protein: CASSYNRLGYATQYF

V gene: TRBV6-1
J gene: TRBJ2-3
D gene: -
clone size: -
CDR3 DNA: TGTGCCAGCAGTGAAGGGACAGACACAGATACGCAGTATTTT
CDR3 protein: CASSEGTDTDTQYF

V gene: TRBV5-5
J gene: TRBJ2-3
D gene: TRBD1
clone size: -
CDR3 DNA: TGTGCCAGCAGCTTGGGACAGGGGGCGACAGATACGCAGTATTTT
CDR3 protein: CASSLGQGATDTQYF

V gene: TRBV7-9
J gene: TRBJ2-3
D gene: -
clone size: -
CDR3 DNA: TGTGCCAGCAGCCCCTCGGGCACAGATACGCAGTATTTT
CDR3 protein: CASSPSGTDTQYF

V gene: TRBV19
J gene: TRBJ2-5
D gene: -
clone size: -
CDR3 DNA: TGTGCCAGTAGTATAGATCTCTGGGAGACCCAGTACTTC
CDR3 protein: CASSIDLWETQYF

V gene: TRBV10-3
J gene: TRBJ2-5
D gene: TRBD2
clone size: -
CDR3 DNA: TGTGCCATCAGAGGACTAGCGGAAGAGACCCAGTACTTC
CDR3 protein: CAIRGLAEETQYF

V gene: TRBV6-5
J gene: TRBJ2-1
D gene: -
clone size: -
CDR3 DNA: TGTGCCAGCAGTCGGGACTTCTACAATGAGCAGTTCTTC
CDR3 protein: CASSRDFYNEQFF

V gene: TRBV11-3
J gene: TRBJ2-3
D gene: -
clone size: -
CDR3 DNA: TGTGCCAGCAGCTTAGGACTTCCAGATACGCAGTATTTT
CDR3 protein: CASSLGLPDTQYF

V gene: TRBV5-8
J gene: TRBJ2-3
D gene: TRBD1
clone size: -
CDR3 DNA: TGTGCCAGCAGCCCGGGACAGGGGGATACGCAGTATTTT
CDR3 protein: CASSPGQGDTQYF

V gene: TRBV19
J gene: TRBJ2-3
D gene: TRBD2
clone size: -
CDR3 DNA: TGTGCCAGTAGTATGGGTAGAGGACTAGCGGGGGTTACTAGCACAGATACGCAGTATTTT
CDR3 protein: CASSMGRGLAGVTSTDTQYF

V gene: TRBV6-5
J gene: TRBJ1-2
D gene: TRBD1
clone size: -
CDR3 DNA: TGTGCCAGCAATCTAGGACAGGCTTATGGCTACACCTTC
CDR3 protein: CASNLGQAYGYTF

V gene: TRBV15
J gene: TRBJ1-2
D gene: -
clone size: few
CDR3 DNA: TGTGCCACCAGCACCGTAAGAGGGGCAGTTAGTGGCTACACCTTC
CDR3 protein: CATSTVRGAVSGYTF

V gene: TRBV11-2
J gene: TRBJ2-2
D gene: TRBD2
clone size: -
CDR3 DNA: TGTGCCAGCAGCCCGACTAGCGGGAGGGCCGGGGAGCTGTTTTTT
CDR3 protein: CASSPTSGRAGELFF

V gene: TRBV7-9
J gene: TRBJ2-3
D gene: -
clone size: -
CDR3 DNA: TGTGCCAGCAGCTTAGGGTCAGGGCCGAGGGATACGCAGTATTTT
CDR3 protein: CASSLGSGPRDTQYF

V gene: TRBV19
J gene: TRBJ2-1
D gene: -
clone size: -
CDR3 DNA: TGTGCCAGTAGTATTGGTCCTACGGATGAGCAGTTCTTC
CDR3 protein: CASSIGPTDEQFF

V gene: TRBV2
J gene: TRBJ2-7
D gene: -
clone size: -
CDR3 DNA: TGTGCCAGCAGCTTGGGACCTCAAATGGGGCAGTACTTC
CDR3 protein: CASSLGPQMGQYF

V gene: TRBV4-1
J gene: TRBJ1-4
D gene: -
clone size: -
CDR3 DNA: TGCGCCAGCAGCCCCCGGGCTGTTGCAACTAATGAAAAACTGTTTTTT
CDR3 protein: CASSPRAVATNEKLFF

V gene: TRBV7-2
J gene: TRBJ2-5
D gene: -
clone size: -
CDR3 DNA: TGTGCCAGCAGCTTAGAAGGACAGCCTCAAGAGACCCAGTACTTC
CDR3 protein: CASSLEGQPQETQYF

V gene: TRBV5-1
J gene: TRBJ2-7
D gene: -
clone size: -
CDR3 DNA: TGCGCCAGCAGCTTGGGTCAGGGGTTTGAGCAGTACTTC
CDR3 protein: CASSLGQGFEQYF

V gene: TRBV5-1
J gene: TRBJ2-1
D gene: TRBD1
clone size: -
CDR3 DNA: TGCGCCAGCAGCGCCCCTCGGGACAGGGTTTACAATGAGCAGTTCTTC
CDR3 protein: CASSAPRDRVYNEQFF

V gene: TRBV2
J gene: TRBJ2-7
D gene: TRBD1
clone size: -
CDR3 DNA: TGTGCCAGCAGTGCCGAAAGGGGGCTGCACGAGCAGTACTTC
CDR3 protein: CASSAERGLHEQYF

V gene: TRBV7-9
J gene: TRBJ1-1
D gene: -
clone size: -
CDR3 DNA: TGTGCCAGCAGCGCGCGCCCGAGAGGGGACAACACTGAAGCTTTCTTT
CDR3 protein: CASSARPRGDNTEAFF